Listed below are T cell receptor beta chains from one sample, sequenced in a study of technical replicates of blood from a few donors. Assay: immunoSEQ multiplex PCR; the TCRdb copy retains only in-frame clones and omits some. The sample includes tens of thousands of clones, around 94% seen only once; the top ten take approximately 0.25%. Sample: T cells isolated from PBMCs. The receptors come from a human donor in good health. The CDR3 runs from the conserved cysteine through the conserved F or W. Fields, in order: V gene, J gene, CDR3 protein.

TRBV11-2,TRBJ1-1,CASSLAYRGRRNTEAFF
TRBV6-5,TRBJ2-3,CASSGTSGGADTQYF
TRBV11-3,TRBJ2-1,CASSLPGTVYNEQFF
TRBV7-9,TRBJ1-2,CASSPPGQGLNYGYTF
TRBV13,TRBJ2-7,CASSSSLFLSYEQYF
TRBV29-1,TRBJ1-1,CSAPRAEAFF
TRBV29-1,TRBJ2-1,CSVAPSSSAGVNEQFF
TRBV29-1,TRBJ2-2,CSVVQGVRAGELFF
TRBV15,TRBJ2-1,CATSRDGLGNEQFF
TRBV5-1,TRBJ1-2,CASSLAHRGESPANYGYTF
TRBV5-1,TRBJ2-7,CASRPTSGKEQYF
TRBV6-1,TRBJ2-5,CASTRGRLETQYF
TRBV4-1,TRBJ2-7,CASSQGLAGGGEQYF
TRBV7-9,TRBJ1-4,CASSSSGGFGEKLFF
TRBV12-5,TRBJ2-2,CASGLVLSGGAGKSEDTGELFF
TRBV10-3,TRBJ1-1,CAITGGNTEAFF
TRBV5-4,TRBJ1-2,CASSSGGARGYTF
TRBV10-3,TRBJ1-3,CAISDSPGGNTIYF
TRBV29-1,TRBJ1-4,CSGRVEDEKLFF
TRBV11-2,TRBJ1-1,CASSLGLTRDMNTEAFF
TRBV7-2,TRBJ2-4,CASSLAASGTIQYF
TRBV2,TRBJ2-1,CASSPLEVSYNEQFF
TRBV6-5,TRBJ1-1,CASSPTGDIEAFF
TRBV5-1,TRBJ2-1,CASFRGTSIRDEQFF
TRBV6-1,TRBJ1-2,CASSEQRNRVLSGYTF
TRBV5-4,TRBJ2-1,CASNSGSSYNEQFF
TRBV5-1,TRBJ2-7,CASSRGEYEQYF
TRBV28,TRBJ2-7,CASSLLRSPYEQYF
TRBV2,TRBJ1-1,CASKSRSEGRGNTEAFF
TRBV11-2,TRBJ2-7,CASSLYDQRDEQYF
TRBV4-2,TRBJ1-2,CASSQDTLHRDGYTF
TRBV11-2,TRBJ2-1,CASSSVRLASNEQFF
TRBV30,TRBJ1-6,CAWRGGQATFYNSPLHF
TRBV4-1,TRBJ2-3,CASSSREEGTQYF
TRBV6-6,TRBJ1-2,CASSYARTAKNYGYTF
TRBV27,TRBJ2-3,CASSLYRRGSTDTQYF
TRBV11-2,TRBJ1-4,CASSRLTTNEKLFF
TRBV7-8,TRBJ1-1,CASSLVRRADSFMNTEAFF
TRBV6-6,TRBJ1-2,CASSPGGGRGYTF
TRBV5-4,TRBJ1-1,CASSLFVRANTEAFF
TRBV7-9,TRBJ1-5,CASSQGASNQPQHF
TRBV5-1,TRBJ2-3,CASSLAGSTDTQYF
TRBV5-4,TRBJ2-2,CASSYDRGGTGELFF
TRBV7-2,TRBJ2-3,CASRVGPIRADTQYF
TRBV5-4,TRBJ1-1,CASSLGGTGEAFF
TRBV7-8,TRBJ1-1,CASSLSRHPLTGRNTEAFF